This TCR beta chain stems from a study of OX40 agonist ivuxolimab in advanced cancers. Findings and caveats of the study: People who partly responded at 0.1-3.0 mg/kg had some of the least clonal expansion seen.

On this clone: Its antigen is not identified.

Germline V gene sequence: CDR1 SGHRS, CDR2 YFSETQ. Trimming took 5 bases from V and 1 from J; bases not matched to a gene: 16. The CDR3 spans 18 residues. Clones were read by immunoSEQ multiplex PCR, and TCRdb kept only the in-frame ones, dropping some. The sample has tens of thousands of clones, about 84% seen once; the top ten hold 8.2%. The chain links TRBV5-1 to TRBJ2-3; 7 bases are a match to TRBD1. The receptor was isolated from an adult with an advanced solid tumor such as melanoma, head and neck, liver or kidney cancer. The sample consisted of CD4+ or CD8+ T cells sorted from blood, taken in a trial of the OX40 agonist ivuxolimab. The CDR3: CASSPEGLTGYGTDTQYF. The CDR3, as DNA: TGCGCCAGCAGTCCTGAGGGTCTGACAGGGTACGGCACAGATACGCAGTATTTT.